This T cell receptor beta chain was captured in a study of T cells in localized non-small cell lung cancer. Study results and caveats: Appearing in adjacent lung were a median about 60 of the top 100 tumor clones. Compared with tumor, uninvolved adjacent lung displayed greater T cell clonality, ranking highest overall.

The assay was immunoSEQ multiplex PCR, and TCRdb's table has in-frame clones only and misses some. The data contain roughly 3,300 clones, approximately 24% of them singletons. In each case, adjacent lung free of atypia was taken at least 2 cm from the tumor margin. This clone was detected a few times. The antigen is undetermined. The junction departs from germline at one end; a sequencing error may be responsible. The V gene's germline CDR1 is LNHNV and CDR2 YYDKDF (reference sequence). This CDR3 spans 15 amino acids. Specimen: normal lung tissue next to the tumor, collected before any cancer treatment. The sequence derives from a man aged 35 to 69 with stage III squamous cell lung carcinoma. The rearrangement links TRBV15 to TRBJ2-1, with 10 positions matching TRBD2. CDR3 DNA sequence: TGTGCCACCACCAGAGCGGGGGGGCCCTACAATGAGCAGTTCTTC. This gives the protein CATTRAGGPYNEQFF.